This T cell receptor (beta chain) was observed in a study of cytomegalovirus exposure and HLA in healthy donors. The CDR3 contains 15 residues. Germline CDR1 reads LNHDA; CDR2 reads SQIVND (reference sequence). J gave up 7 bases and V 9 bases, and 16 bases lay outside the gene matches. PCR was performed using 60 Vbeta and 13 Jbeta primers. Authors' processing steps: A later analysis tallied tens of millions of unique TCR beta chains, around 9.9 million of them shared. Repertoires were generated with immunoSEQ multiplex PCR, while TCRdb's copy carries only in-frame clones and drops some. The V and J calls and clone size are taken from that table; D and trimming were inferred from the DNA. This sample has around 130,000 clones, with around 70% found just once.

The TCR sequence derives from a woman in her sixties or seventies in good health and CMV-seropositive. Sequencing input: PBMCs. The J gene is TRBJ2-5, the V gene TRBV19; 8 positions agree with TRBD1. The CDR3 region has the DNA TGTGCCAGCCGAAAGGGGACAGGTGCTGAAGGGACCCAGTACTTC. Residues: CASRKGTGAEGTQYF.